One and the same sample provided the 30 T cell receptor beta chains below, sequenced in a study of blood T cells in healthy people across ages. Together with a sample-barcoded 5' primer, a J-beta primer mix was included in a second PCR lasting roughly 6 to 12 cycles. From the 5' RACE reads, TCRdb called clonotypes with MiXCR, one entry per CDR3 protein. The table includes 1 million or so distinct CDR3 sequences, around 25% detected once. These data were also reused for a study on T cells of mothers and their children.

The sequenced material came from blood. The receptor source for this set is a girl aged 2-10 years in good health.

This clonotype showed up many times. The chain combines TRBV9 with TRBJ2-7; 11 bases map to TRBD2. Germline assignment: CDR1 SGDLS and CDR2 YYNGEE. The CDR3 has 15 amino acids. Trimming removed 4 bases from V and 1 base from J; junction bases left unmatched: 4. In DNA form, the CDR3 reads TGTGCCAGCAGCCCCAGACTAGCGGGGTCCTACGAGCAGTACTTC. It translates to CASSPRLAGSYEQYF.

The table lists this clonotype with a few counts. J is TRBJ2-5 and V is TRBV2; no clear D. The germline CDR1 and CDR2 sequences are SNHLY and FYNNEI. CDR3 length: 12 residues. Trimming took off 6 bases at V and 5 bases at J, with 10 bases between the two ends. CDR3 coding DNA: TGTGCCAGCAGACAGACGGGTGAGACCCAGTACTTC. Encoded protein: CASRQTGETQYF.

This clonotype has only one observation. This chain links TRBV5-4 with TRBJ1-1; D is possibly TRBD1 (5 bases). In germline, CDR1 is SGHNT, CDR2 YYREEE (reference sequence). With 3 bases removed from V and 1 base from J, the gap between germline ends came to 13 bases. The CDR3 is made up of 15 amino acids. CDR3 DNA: TGTGCCAGCAGCTACACACAGGTTGCGAACACTGAAGCTTTCTTT. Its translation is CASSYTQVANTEAFF.

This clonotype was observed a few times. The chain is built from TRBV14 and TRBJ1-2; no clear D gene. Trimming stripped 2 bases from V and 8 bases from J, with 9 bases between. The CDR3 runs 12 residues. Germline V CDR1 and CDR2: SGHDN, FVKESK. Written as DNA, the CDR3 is TGTGCCAGCAGCCAATCTCGAGAGGGCTACACCTTC. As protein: CASSQSREGYTF.

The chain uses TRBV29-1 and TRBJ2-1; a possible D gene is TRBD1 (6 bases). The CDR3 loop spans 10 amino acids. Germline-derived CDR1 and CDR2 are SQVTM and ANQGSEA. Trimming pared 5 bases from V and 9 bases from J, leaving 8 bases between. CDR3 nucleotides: TGCAGCGTTCAGGGGAGTGAGCAGTTCTTC. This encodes CSVQGSEQFF.

CDR3: CSASSLPGPPLYEQYF. DNA of the CDR3: TGCAGTGCTAGCTCCCTCCCCGGGCCGCCTCTCTACGAGCAGTACTTC. The chain employs TRBV20-1 and TRBJ2-7; D uncertain. This CDR3 has 16 residues. CDR1 and CDR2 from the germline V gene are DFQATT and SNEGSKA (reference sequence). V was cut by 3 bases and J by 3 bases, with 21 bases left in between.

CDR3 DNA sequence: TGTGCCAGCAGCTTATATACAGTCCCCTACGAGCAGTACTTC. It codes for CASSLYTVPYEQYF. The chain carries TRBV11-2 and TRBJ2-7, with D unresolved. This CDR3 contains 14 residues. Trimming left V 2 bases short and J 2 bases short, with 10 bases between. CDR1 and CDR2 (germline): SGHAT, FQNNGV. Full variable domain (missing parts from reference TRBV11-2 and TRBJ2-7): EAGVAQSPRYKIIEKRQSVAFWCNPISGHATLYWYQQILGQGPKLLIQFQNNGVVDDSQLPKDRFSAERLKGVDSTLKIQPAKLEDSAVYLCASSLYTVPYEQYFGPGTRLTVT.

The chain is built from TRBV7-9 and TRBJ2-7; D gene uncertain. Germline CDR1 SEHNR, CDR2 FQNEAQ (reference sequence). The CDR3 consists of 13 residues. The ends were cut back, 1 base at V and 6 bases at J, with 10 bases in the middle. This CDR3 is CASSLGNKIEQYF. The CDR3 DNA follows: TGTGCCAGCAGCTTAGGAAACAAGATCGAGCAGTACTTC.

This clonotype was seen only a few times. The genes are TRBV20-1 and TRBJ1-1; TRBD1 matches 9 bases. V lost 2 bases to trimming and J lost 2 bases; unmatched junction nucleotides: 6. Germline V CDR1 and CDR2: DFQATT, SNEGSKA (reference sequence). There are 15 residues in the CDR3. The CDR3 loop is CSARNPGQGNTEAFF. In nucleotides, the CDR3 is TGCAGTGCTAGAAATCCGGGACAGGGTAACACTGAAGCTTTCTTT.

This CDR3 reads CSVEQGPGTEAFF. The CDR3 DNA is TGCAGCGTTGAACAGGGGCCAGGCACTGAAGCTTTCTTT. V is TRBV29-1 and J is TRBJ1-1; tentatively, D is TRBD1 (6 bases). With 2 bases removed from V and 4 bases from J, the gap between germline ends came to 11 bases. Germline V CDR1 and CDR2: SQVTM, ANQGSEA. This CDR3 contains 13 residues.

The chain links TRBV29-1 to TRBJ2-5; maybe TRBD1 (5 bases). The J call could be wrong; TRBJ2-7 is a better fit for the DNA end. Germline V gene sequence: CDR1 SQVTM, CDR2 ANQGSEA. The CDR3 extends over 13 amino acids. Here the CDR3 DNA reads TGCAGCGTTTGGCAGGGAACGTCCTACGAGCAGTACTTC. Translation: CSVWQGTSYEQYF.

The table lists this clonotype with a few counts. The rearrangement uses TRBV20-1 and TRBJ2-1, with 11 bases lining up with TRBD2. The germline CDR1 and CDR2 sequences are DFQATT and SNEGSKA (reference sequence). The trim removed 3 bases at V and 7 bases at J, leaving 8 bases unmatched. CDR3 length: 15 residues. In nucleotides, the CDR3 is TGCAGTGCTAGGGGTGGAGTAGCGGGAGGGAATGAGCAGTTCTTC. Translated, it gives CSARGGVAGGNEQFF.

The CDR3: CASSPWDRGRPDEQFF. CDR3 nucleotide sequence: TGTGCCAGCAGCCCCTGGGACAGGGGGCGCCCGGATGAGCAGTTCTTC. This chain connects TRBV7-9 to TRBJ2-1; 12 bases line up with TRBD1. Per germline, CDR1 SEHNR and CDR2 FQNEAQ (reference sequence). This CDR3 is 16 amino acids long. Trimming took 5 bases from V and 8 from J; bases not matched to a gene: 10.

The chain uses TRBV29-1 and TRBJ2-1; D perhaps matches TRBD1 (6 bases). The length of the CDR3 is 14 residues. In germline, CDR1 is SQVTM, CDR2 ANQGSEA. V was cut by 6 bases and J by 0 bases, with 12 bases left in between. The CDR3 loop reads CSVPGTFSYNEQFF. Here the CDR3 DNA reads TGCAGCGTCCCCGGGACATTCTCCTACAATGAGCAGTTCTTC.

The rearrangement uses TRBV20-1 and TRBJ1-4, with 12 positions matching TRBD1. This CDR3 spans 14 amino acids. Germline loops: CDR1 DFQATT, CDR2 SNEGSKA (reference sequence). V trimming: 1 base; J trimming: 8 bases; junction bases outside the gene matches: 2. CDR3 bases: TGCAGTGCTAGAGTGGGACAGGGGGCCGAAAAACTGTTTTTT. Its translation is CSARVGQGAEKLFF.

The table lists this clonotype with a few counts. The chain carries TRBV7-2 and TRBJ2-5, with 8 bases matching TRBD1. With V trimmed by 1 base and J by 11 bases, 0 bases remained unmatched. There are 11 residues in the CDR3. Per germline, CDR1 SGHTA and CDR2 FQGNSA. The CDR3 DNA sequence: TGTGCCAGCAGCTTAGGGACAGGGCAGTACTTC. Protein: CASSLGTGQYF.

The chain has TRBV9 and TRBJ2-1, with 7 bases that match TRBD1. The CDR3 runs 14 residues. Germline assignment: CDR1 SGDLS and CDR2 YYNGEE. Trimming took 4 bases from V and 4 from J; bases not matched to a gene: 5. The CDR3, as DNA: TGTGCCAGCAGCATCTCGACAGGGTACAATGAGCAGTTCTTC. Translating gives CASSISTGYNEQFF.

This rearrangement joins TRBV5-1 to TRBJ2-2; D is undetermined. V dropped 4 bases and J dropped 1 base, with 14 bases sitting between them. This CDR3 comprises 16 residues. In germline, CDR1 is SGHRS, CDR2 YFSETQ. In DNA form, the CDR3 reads TGCGCCAGCAGCCCTGCTCGGACGGTGAACACCGGGGAGCTGTTTTTT. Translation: CASSPARTVNTGELFF.

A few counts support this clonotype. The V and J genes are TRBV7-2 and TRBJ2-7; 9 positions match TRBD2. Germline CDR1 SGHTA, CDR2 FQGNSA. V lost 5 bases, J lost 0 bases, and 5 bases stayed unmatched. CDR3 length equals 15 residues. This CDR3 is CASSPDSGSSYEQYF. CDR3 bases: TGTGCCAGCAGCCCCGATAGCGGGAGCTCCTACGAGCAGTACTTC.

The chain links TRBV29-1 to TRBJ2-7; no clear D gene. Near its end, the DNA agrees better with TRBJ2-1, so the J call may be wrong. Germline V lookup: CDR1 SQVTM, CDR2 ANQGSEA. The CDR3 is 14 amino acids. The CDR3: CSVEERILYNEQFF. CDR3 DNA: TGCAGCGTTGAGGAGAGAATCCTATACAATGAGCAGTTCTTC.

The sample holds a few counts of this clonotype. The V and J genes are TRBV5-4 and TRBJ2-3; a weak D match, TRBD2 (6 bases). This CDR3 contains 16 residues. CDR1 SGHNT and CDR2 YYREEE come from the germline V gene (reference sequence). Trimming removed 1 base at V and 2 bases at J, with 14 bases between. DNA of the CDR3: TGTGCCAGCAGCTTGAGGAGGGGAATCTACACAGATACGCAGTATTTT. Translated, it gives CASSLRRGIYTDTQYF.

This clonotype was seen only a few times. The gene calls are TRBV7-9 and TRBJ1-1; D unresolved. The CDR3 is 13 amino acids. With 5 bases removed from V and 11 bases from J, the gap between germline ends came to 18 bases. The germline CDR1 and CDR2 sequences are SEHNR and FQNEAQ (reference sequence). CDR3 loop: CASSPRTGDGAFF. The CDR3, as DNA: TGTGCCAGCAGCCCCCGAACCGGAGATGGGGCTTTCTTT.

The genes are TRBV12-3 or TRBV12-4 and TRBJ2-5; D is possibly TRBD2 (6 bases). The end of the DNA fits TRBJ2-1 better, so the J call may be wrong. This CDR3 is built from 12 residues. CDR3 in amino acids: CASSFPGSEQFF. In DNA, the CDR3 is TGTGCCAGCAGTTTTCCCGGGAGTGAGCAGTTCTTC.

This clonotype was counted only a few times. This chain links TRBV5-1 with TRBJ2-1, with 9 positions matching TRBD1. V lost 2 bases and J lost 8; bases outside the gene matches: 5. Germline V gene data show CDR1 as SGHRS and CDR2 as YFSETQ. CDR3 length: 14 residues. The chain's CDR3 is CASSLGQGTDEQFF. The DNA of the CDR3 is TGCGCCAGCAGCTTAGGACAGGGGACCGATGAGCAGTTCTTC.

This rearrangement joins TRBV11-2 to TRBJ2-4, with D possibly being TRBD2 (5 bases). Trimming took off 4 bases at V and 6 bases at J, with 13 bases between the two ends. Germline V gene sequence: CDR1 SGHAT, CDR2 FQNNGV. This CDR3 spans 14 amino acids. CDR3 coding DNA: TGTGCCAGCAGCTCCCCCGGGATGAGAAACATTCAGTACTTC. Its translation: CASSSPGMRNIQYF.

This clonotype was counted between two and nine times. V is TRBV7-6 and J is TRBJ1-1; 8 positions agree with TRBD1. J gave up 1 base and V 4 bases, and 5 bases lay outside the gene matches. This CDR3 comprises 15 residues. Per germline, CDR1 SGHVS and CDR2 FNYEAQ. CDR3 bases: TGTGCCAGCAGCTCGACAGGGGATGGGAACACTGAAGCTTTCTTT. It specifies CASSSTGDGNTEAFF. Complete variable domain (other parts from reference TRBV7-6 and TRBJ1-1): GAGVSQSPRYKVTKRGQDVALRCDPISGHVSLYWYRQALGQGPEFLTYFNYEAQQDKSGLPNDRFSAERPEGSISTLTIQRTEQRDSAMYRCASSSTGDGNTEAFFGQGTRLTVV.

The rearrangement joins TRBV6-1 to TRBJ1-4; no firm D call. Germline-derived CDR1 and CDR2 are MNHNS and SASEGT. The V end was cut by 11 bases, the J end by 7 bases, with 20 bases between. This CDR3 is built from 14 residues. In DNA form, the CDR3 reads TGTGCCGGACGAGCCGACGGACGATCTGAAAAACTGTTTTTT. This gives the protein CAGRADGRSEKLFF.

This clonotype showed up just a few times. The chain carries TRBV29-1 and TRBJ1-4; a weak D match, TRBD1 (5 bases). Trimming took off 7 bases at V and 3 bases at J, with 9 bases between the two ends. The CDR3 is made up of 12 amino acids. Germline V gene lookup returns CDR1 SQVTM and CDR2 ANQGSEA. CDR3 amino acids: CSAGLANEKLFF. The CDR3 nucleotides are TGCAGCGCGGGACTGGCTAATGAAAAACTGTTTTTT. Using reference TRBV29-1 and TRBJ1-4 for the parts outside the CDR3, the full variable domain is SAVISQKPSRDICQRGTSLTIQCQVDSQVTMMFWYRQQPGQSLTLIATANQGSEATYESGFVIDKFPISRPNLTFSTLTVSNMSPEDSSIYLCSAGLANEKLFFGSGTQLSVL.

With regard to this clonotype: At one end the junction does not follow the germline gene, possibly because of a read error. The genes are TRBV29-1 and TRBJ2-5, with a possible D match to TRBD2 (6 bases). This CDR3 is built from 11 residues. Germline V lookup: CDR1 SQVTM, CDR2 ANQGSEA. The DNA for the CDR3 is TGCAGCCCTGAGATCGCGGGGACCCGGTACTTC. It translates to CSPEIAGTRYF.

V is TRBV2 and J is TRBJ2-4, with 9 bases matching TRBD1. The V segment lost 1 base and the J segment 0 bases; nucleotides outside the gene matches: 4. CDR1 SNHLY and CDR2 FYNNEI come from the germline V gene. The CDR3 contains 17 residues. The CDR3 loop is CASSEDRGQLAKNIQYF. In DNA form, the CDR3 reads TGTGCCAGCAGTGAAGACAGGGGGCAGCTAGCCAAAAACATTCAGTACTTC.